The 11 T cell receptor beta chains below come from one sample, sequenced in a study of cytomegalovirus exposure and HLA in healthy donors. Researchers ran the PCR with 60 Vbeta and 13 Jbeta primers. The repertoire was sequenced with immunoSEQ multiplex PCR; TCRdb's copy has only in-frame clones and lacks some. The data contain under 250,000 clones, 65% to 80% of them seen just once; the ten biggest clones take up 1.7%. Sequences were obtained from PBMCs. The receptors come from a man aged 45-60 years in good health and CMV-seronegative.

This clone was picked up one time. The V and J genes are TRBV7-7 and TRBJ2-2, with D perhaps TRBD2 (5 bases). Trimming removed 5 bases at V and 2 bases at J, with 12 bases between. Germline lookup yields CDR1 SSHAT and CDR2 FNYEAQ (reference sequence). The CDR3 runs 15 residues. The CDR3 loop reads CASSETADNTGELFF. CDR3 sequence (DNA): TGTGCCAGCAGCGAAACAGCGGATAACACCGGGGAGCTGTTTTTT.

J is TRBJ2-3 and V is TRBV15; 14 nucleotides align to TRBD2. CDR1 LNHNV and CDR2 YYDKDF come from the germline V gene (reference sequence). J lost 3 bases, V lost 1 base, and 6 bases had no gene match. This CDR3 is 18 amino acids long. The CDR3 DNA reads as TGTGCCACCAGCAGAGGGACTAGCGGGAGGTGGAGTACAGATACGCAGTATTTT. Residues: CATSRGTSGRWSTDTQYF.

The CDR3 DNA reads as TGTGCCAGTAGTGCAACAGTCTCCTACAATGAGCAGTTCTTC. As protein: CASSATVSYNEQFF. The chain carries TRBV19 and TRBJ2-1; D call uncertain. Deletions cut 5 bases from V and 0 bases from J, with 8 bases between. Germline V CDR1 and CDR2: LNHDA, SQIVND (reference sequence). This CDR3 is built from 14 residues. The whole variable domain, remainder taken from reference TRBV19 and TRBJ2-1, is DGGITQSPKYLFRKEGQNVTLSCEQNLNHDAMYWYRQDPGQGLRLIYYSQIVNDFQKGDIAEGYSVSREKKESFPLTVTSAQKNPTAFYLCASSATVSYNEQFFGPGTRLTVL.

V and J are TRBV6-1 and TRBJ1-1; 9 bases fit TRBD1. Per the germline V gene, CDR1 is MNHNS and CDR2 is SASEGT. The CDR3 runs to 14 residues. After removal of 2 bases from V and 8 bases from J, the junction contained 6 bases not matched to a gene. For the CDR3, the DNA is TGTGCCAGCAGTGAATGGGGACAGGGCACCGAAGCTTTCTTT. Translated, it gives CASSEWGQGTEAFF.

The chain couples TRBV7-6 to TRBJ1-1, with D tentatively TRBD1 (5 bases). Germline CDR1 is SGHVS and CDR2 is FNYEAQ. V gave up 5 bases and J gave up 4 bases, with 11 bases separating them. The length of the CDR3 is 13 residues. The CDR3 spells CASSLSQGTEAFF. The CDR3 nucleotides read TGTGCCAGCAGCCTCTCCCAGGGCACTGAAGCTTTCTTT.

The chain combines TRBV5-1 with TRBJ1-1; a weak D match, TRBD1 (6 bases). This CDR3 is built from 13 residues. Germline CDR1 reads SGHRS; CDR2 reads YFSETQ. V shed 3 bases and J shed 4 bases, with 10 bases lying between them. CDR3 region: CASSWGQGTEAFF. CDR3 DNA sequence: TGCGCCAGCAGCTGGGGGCAGGGCACTGAAGCTTTCTTT. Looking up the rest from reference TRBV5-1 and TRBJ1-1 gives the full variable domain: KAGVTQTPRYLIKTRGQQVTLSCSPISGHRSVSWYQQTPGQGLQFLFEYFSETQRNKGNFPGRFSGRQFSNSRSEMNVSTLELGDSALYLCASSWGQGTEAFFGQGTRLTVV.

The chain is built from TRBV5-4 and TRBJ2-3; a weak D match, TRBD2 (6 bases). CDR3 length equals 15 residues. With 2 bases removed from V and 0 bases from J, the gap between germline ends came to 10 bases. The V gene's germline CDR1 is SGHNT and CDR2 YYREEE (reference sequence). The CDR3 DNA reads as TGTGCCAGCAGCTTCAGGAGCGGGAGCACAGATACGCAGTATTTT. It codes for CASSFRSGSTDTQYF.

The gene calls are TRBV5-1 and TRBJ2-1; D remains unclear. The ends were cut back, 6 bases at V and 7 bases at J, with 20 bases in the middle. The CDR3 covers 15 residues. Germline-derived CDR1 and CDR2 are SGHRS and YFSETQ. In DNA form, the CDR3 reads TGCGCCAGCACCCTCTCTTTGTCCGGGTTGAATGAGCAGTTCTTC. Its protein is CASTLSLSGLNEQFF.

The CDR3 sequence is CASSHYRADTQYF. As DNA, the CDR3 is TGTGCCAGCAGCCATTACAGGGCAGATACGCAGTATTTT. The chain carries TRBV14 and TRBJ2-3, with D perhaps matching TRBD1 (6 bases). The CDR3 contains 13 residues. V was clipped by 3 bases and J by 4 bases, with 8 bases between them. From germline, CDR1 is SGHDN and CDR2 FVKESK. Variable domain in full (rest from reference TRBV14 and TRBJ2-3): EAGVTQFPSHSVIEKGQTVTLRCDPISGHDNLYWYRRVMGKEIKFLLHFVKESKQDESGMPNNRFLAERTGGTYSTLKVQPAELEDSGVYFCASSHYRADTQYFGPGTRLTVL.

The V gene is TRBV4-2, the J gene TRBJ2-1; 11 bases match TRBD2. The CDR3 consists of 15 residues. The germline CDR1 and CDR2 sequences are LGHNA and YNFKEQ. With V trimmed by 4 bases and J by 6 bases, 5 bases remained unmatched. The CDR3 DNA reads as TGTGCCAGCAGCCGGGGGACTAGCGGACCCAATGAGCAGTTCTTC. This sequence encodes CASSRGTSGPNEQFF.

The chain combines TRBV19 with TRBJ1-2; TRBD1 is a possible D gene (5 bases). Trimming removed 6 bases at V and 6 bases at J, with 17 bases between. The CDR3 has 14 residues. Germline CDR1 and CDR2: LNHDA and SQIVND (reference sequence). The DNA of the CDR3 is TGTGCCAGTAGACCTTGGGGGGGAAGAAATGGCTACACCTTC. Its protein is CASRPWGGRNGYTF.